This T cell receptor (beta chain) was identified during a study of blood T cell repertoires in COVID-19. Turning to the study itself: Collection of acute and convalescent COVID-19 samples took place in the United States, Italy and Spain. Sample material is recorded as cDNA or gDNA derived from T cells, B-cell-depleted T cells, or PBMCs.

Trimming stripped 4 bases from V and 0 bases from J, with 4 bases between. The germline V gene encodes CDR1 LGHDT and CDR2 YNNKEL (reference sequence). The CDR3 has 13 amino acids. Under the authors' procedure: It was from reference gene primer amplification that nucleated cell counts were estimated. The table came from immunoSEQ multiplex PCR; TCRdb's copy has only in-frame clones and leaves some out. V, J and clone size reflect that table, while D and trimming were determined from the DNA. The repertoire consists of 250,000 or so clones, with roughly 84% occurring once and the leading ten covering approximately 1.4%.

Input material: peripheral blood. The source of this sequence is a woman between 35 and 50 years old who had recovered from COVID-19. The rearrangement links TRBV3-1 (or the pseudogene TRBV3-2) to TRBJ2-1; D is unclear. Written as DNA, the CDR3 is TGTGCCAGCAGCCTCTACTCCTACAATGAGCAGTTCTTC. Residues: CASSLYSYNEQFF.